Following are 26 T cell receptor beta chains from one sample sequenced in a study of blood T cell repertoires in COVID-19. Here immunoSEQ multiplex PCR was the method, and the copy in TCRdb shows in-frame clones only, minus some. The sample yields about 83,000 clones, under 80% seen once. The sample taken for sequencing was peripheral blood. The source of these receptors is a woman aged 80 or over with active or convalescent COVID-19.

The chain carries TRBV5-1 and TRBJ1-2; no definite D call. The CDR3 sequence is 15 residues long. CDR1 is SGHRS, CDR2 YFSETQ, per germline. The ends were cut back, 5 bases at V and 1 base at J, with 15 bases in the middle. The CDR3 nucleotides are TGCGCCAGCAGGGATGATCCGGAGTTTAACTATGGCTACACCTTC. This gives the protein CASRDDPEFNYGYTF. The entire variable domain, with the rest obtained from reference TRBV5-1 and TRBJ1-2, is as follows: KAGVTQTPRYLIKTRGQQVTLSCSPISGHRSVSWYQQTPGQGLQFLFEYFSETQRNKGNFPGRFSGRQFSNSRSEMNVSTLELGDSALYLCASRDDPEFNYGYTFGSGTRLTVV.

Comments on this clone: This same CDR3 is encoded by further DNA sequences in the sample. The CDR3 reads CASSLAGGSGNTIYF. The CDR3 DNA follows: TGCGCCAGCAGCTTGGCAGGGGGCTCTGGAAACACCATATATTTT. This sequence joins TRBV5-1 and TRBJ1-3; 7 bases map to TRBD1. The CDR3 length is 15 residues. V shed 0 bases, J shed 0 bases, and the junction held 0 bases outside the gene matches. Germline CDR1 and CDR2: SGHRS and YFSETQ.

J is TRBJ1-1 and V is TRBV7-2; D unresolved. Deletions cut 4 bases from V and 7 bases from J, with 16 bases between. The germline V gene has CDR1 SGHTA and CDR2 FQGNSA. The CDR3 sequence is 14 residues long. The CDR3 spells CASSSKVTTVEAFF. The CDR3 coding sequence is TGTGCCAGCAGCTCGAAAGTTACCACGGTTGAAGCTTTCTTT.

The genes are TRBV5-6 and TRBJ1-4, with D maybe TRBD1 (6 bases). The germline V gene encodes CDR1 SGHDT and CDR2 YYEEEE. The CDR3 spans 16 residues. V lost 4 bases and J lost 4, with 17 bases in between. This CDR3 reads CASSGGSQGFNEKLFF. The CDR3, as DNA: TGTGCCAGCAGCGGGGGCTCGCAGGGATTTAATGAAAAACTGTTTTTT. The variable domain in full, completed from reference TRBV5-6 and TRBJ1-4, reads DAGVTQSPTHLIKTRGQQVTLRCSPKSGHDTVSWYQQALGQGPQFIFQYYEEEERQRGNFPDRFSGHQFPNYSSELNVNALLLGDSALYLCASSGGSQGFNEKLFFGSGTQLSVL.

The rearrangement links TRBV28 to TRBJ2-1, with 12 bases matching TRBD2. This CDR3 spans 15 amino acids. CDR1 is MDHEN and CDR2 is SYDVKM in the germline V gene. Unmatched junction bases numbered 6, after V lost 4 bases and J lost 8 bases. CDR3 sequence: CASSSSGGAGDEQFF. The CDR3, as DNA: TGTGCCAGCAGTTCTAGCGGGGGGGCGGGAGATGAGCAGTTCTTC. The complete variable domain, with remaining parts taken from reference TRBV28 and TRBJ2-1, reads DVKVTQSSRYLVKRTGEKVFLECVQDMDHENMFWYRQDPGLGLRLIYFSYDVKMKEKGDIPEGYSVSREKKERFSLILESASTNQTSMYLCASSSSGGAGDEQFFGPGTRLTVL.

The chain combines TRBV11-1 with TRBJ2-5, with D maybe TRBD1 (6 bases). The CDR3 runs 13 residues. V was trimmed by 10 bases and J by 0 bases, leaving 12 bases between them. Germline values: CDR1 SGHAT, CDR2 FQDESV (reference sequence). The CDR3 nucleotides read TGTGCCACGGCAGGGGCGGACCAAGAGACCCAGTACTTC. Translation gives CATAGADQETQYF.

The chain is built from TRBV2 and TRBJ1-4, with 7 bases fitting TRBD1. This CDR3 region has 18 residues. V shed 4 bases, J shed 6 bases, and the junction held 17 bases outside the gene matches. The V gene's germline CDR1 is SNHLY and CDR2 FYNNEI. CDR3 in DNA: TGTGCCAGCAGTGGTCAGGGGGAGATGGGCAACTTGGATGAAAAACTGTTTTTT. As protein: CASSGQGEMGNLDEKLFF.

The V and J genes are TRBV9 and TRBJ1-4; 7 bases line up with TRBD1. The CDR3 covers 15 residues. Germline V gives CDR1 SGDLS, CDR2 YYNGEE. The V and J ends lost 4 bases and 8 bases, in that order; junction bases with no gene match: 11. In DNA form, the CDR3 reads TGTGCCAGCAGCCCCGCCGAGGGGGCCGGGGAAAAACTGTTTTTT. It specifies CASSPAEGAGEKLFF. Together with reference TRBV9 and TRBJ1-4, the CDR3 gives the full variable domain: DSGVTQTPKHLITATGQRVTLRCSPRSGDLSVYWYQQSLDQGLQFLIQYYNGEERAKGNILERFSAQQFPDLHSELNLSSLELGDSALYFCASSPAEGAGEKLFFGSGTQLSVL.

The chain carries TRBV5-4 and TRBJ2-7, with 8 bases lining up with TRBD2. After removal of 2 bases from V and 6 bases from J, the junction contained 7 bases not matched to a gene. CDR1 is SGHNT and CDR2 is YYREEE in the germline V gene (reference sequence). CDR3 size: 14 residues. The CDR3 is CASSLGGGISEQYF. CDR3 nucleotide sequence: TGTGCCAGCAGCTTAGGCGGGGGGATTAGCGAGCAGTACTTC.

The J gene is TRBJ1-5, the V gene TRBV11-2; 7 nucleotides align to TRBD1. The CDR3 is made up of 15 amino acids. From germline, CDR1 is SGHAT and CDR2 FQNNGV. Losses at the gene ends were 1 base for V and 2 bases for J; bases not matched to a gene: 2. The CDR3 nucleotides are TGTGCCAGCAGCTTAGCGGGGACAGGCAATCAGCCCCAGCATTTT. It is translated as CASSLAGTGNQPQHF. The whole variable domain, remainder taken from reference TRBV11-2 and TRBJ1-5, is EAGVAQSPRYKIIEKRQSVAFWCNPISGHATLYWYQQILGQGPKLLIQFQNNGVVDDSQLPKDRFSAERLKGVDSTLKIQPAKLEDSAVYLCASSLAGTGNQPQHFGDGTRLSIL.

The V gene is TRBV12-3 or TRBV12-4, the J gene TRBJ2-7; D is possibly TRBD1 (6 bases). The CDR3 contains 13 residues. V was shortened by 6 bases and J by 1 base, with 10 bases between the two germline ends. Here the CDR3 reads CASRATGSYEQYF. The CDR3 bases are TGTGCCAGCAGGGCGACAGGATCCTACGAGCAGTACTTC.

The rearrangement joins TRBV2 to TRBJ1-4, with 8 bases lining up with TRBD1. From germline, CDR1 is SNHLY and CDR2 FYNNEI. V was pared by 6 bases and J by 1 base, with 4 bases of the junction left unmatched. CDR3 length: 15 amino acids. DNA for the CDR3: TGTGCCAGCAGGCCCGACAGGGGAACTAATGAAAAACTGTTTTTT. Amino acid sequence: CASRPDRGTNEKLFF. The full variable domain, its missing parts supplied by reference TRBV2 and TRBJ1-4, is EPEVTQTPSHQVTQMGQEVILRCVPISNHLYFYWYRQILGQKVEFLVSFYNNEISEKSEIFDDQFSVERPDGSNFTLKIRSTKLEDSAMYFCASRPDRGTNEKLFFGSGTQLSVL.

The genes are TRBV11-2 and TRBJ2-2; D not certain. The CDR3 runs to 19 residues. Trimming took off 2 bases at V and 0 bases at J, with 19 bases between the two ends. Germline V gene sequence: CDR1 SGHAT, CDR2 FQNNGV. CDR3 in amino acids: CASSLTSVLLTANTGELFF. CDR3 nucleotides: TGTGCCAGCAGCTTAACAAGCGTCCTCCTGACGGCGAACACCGGGGAGCTGTTTTTT.

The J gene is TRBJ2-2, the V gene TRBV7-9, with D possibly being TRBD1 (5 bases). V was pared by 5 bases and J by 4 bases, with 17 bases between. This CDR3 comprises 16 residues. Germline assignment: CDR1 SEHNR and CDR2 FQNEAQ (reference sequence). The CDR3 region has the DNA TGTGCCAGCAGCCCCGGCCAGGGTCCGGGCACCGGGGAGCTGTTTTTT. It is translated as CASSPGQGPGTGELFF.

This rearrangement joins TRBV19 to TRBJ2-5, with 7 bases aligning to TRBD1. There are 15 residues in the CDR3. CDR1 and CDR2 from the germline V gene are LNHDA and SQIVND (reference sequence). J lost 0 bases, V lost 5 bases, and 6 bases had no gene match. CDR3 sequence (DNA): TGTGCCAGTAGTCCGGGACAGAGGTACCAAGAGACCCAGTACTTC. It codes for CASSPGQRYQETQYF. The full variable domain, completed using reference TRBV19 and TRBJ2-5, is DGGITQSPKYLFRKEGQNVTLSCEQNLNHDAMYWYRQDPGQGLRLIYYSQIVNDFQKGDIAEGYSVSREKKESFPLTVTSAQKNPTAFYLCASSPGQRYQETQYFGPGTRLLVL.

The CDR3 DNA sequence: TGCGCCAGCAGCCATAAGGTCGGGGAAGAAAAACTGTTTTTT. Protein: CASSHKVGEEKLFF. The chain carries TRBV4-3 and TRBJ1-4; D unresolved. This CDR3 spans 14 amino acids. V was cut by 3 bases and J by 8 bases, with 13 bases left in between. Germline V gives CDR1 LGHNA, CDR2 YSLEER.

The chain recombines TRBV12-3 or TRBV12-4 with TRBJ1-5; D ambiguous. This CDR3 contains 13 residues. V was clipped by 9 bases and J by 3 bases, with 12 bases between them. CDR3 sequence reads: CASSSGINQPQHF. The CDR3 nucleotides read TGTGCCAGTTCCTCGGGGATCAATCAGCCCCAGCATTTT.

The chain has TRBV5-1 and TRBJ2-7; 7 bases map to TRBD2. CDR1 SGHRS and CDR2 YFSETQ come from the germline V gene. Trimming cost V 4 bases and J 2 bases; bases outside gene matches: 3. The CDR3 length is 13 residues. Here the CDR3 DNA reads TGCGCCAGCAGCATCGGGACTACCTACGAGCAGTACTTC. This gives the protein CASSIGTTYEQYF.

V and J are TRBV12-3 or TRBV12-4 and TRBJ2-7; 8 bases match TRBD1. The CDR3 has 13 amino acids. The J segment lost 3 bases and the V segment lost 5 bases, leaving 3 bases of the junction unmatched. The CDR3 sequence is CASSKTGVYEQYF. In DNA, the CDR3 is TGTGCCAGCAGTAAGACAGGGGTCTACGAGCAGTACTTC.

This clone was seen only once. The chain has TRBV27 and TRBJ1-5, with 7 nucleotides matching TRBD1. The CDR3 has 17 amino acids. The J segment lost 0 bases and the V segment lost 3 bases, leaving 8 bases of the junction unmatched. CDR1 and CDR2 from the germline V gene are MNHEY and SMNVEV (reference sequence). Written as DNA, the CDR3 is TGTGCCAGCAGTTTGTTGGCAGGGGGAAATAGCAATCAGCCCCAGCATTTT. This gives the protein CASSLLAGGNSNQPQHF.

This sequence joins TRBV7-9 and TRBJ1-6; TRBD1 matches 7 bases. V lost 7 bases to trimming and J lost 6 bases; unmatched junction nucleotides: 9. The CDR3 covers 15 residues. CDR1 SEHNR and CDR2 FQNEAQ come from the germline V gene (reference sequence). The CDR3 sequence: CASNPPGTANSPLHF. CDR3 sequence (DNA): TGTGCCAGCAACCCGCCCGGGACAGCTAATTCACCCCTCCACTTT.

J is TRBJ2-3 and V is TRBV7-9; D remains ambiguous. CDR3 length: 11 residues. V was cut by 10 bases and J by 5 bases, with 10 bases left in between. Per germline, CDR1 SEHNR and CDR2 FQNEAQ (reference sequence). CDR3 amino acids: CATSFIDTQYF. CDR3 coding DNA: TGTGCCACCTCCTTTATAGATACGCAGTATTTT.

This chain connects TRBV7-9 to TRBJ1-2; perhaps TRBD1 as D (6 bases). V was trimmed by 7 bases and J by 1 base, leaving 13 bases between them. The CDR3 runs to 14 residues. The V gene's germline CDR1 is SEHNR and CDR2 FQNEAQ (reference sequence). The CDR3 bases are TGTGCCAGCACCGGCCCACAGGGTAACTATGGCTACACCTTC. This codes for CASTGPQGNYGYTF.

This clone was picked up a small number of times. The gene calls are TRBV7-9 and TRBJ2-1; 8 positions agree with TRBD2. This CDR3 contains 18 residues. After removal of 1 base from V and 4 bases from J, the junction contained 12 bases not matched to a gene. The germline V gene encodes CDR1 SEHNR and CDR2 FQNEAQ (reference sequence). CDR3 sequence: CASSLGGLAGPRYNEQFF. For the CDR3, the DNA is TGTGCCAGCAGCTTAGGAGGTTTAGCGGGGCCAAGATACAATGAGCAGTTCTTC. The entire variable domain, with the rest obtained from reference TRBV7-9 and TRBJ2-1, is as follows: DTGVSQNPRHKITKRGQNVTFRCDPISEHNRLYWYRQTLGQGPEFLTYFQNEAQLEKSRLLSDRFSAERPKGSFSTLEIQRTEQGDSAMYLCASSLGGLAGPRYNEQFFGPGTRLTVL.

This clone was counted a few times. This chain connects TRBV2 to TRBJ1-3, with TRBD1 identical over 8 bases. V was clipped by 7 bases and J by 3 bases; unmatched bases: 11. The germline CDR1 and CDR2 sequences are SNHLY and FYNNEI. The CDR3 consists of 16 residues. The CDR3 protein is CASIPPRGQGGNTIYF. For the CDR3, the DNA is TGTGCCAGCATCCCTCCCAGGGGGCAAGGTGGAAACACCATATATTTT.

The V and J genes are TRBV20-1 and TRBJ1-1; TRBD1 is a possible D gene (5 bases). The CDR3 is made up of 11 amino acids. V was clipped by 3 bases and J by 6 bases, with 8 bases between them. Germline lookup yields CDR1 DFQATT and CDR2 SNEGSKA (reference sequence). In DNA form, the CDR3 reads TGCAGTGCTAGCGGGGGTTCTGAAGCTTTCTTT. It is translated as CSASGGSEAFF.